The present TCR beta chain was sequenced within a study of response to subunit inactivated influenza vaccine. General study results and limits: T cells newly recruited by each seasonal influenza vaccination are few, the authors suggested.

This CDR3 region has 12 residues. V was pared by 5 bases and J by 6 bases, with 7 bases of the junction left unmatched. Germline CDR1 GTSNPN, CDR2 SVGIG (reference sequence). Concerning this clonotype itself: Its target is unknown.

TCRdb re-called the RT-PCR reads with MiXCR, one entry per CDR3 protein. The table includes around 480,000 distinct CDR3 sequences, 15% to 20% detected once. V gene TRBV30 combines with J gene TRBJ2-7, with 7 bases lining up with TRBD1. The sample consisted of CD4+ T cells sorted from PBMCs, taken less than 25 months after vaccination. This TCR was sampled from a man between 50 and 69 years old who received an inactivated influenza vaccine. The DNA for the CDR3 is TGTGCCTGGGACAGGGTCGGTGCCGAGCAGTACTTC. Translated: CAWDRVGAEQYF. Full variable domain (rest looked up from reference TRBV30 and TRBJ2-7): SQTIHQWPATLVQPVGSPLSLECTVEGTSNPNLYWYRQAAGRGLQLLFYSVGIGQISSEVPQNLSASRPQDRQFILSSKKLLLSDSGFYLCAWDRVGAEQYFGPGTRLTVT.